This T cell receptor (beta chain) was captured by sequencing in a study of T cell repertoires in cytomegalovirus infection. The overall study: Shared public TCR beta signatures pointed to both CMV infection and a matching HLA type.

TCRdb re-derived calls from the reads in MiXCR, one entry per CDR3 protein. The data show fewer than 550,000 distinct CDR3 sequences, with approximately 10% seen just once and 10% held by the top ten. General study findings and limits: CMV-specific HLA-C-restricted TCR beta clonotypes dominated the ex vivo response.

The length of the CDR3 is 15 residues. The junction had 4 bases not matched to a gene; V was cut back by 3 bases and J by 5 bases. This clonotype appeared many times. Its antigen remains unidentified. The sequenced material came from PBMCs. The sequence derives from a human donor in good health (CMV status not recorded). Some clones in this sample may be carry-over from other donors' samples. J is TRBJ1-4 and V is TRBV12-3 or TRBV12-4; 9 positions agree with TRBD1. The CDR3 bases are TGTGCCAGCAGTTTCGGGGGACAGGGAAATGAAAAACTGTTTTTT. Its translation: CASSFGGQGNEKLFF.